This T cell receptor beta chain was documented in a study of blood T cell repertoires in COVID-19. This clone turned up a few times. This specimen includes other DNA sequences encoding the same CDR3. Produced via immunoSEQ multiplex PCR; TCRdb's table is partial and in-frame only. Of 150,000 to 200,000 clones in the sample, about 86% are singletons; the top ten hold roughly 9.1%. V trimming: 3 bases; J trimming: 6 bases; junction bases outside the gene matches: 4. Germline V lookup: CDR1 KGHSH, CDR2 LQKENI. The CDR3 runs to 15 residues. Sequences were obtained from peripheral blood. This TCR came from a man aged 45-60 years with active or convalescent COVID-19. This chain connects TRBV18 to TRBJ1-5; 11 nucleotides align to TRBD1. In DNA form, the CDR3 reads TGTGCCAGCTCACCCGGGACAGGGGGTAGTCAGCCCCAGCATTTT. The encoded protein is CASSPGTGGSQPQHF.